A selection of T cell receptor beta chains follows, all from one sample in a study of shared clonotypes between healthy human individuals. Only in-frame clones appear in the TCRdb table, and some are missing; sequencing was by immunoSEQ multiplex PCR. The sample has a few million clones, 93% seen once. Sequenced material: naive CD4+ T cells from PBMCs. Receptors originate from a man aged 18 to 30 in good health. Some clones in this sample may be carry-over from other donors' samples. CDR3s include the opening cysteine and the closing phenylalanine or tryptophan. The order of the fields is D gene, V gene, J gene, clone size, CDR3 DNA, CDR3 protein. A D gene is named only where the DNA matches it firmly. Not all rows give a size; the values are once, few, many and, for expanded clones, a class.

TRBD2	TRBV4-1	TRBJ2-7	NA	TGCGCCAGCAGCCAAGATTCTAGCGGGAGATCCTACGAGCAGTACTTC	CASSQDSSGRSYEQYF
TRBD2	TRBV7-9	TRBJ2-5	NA	TGTGCCAGCAGATATAGCGGGAGGGAGACCCAGTACTTC	CASRYSGRETQYF
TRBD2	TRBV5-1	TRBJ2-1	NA	TGCGCCAGCAGTCTAGGCGGGAGCTCCTACAATGAGCAGTTCTTC	CASSLGGSSYNEQFF
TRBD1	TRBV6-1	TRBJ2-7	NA	TGTGCCAGCAGTGTGGACAGGGGCTACGAGCAGTACTTC	CASSVDRGYEQYF
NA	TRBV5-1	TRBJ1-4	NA	TGCGCCAGCAGCTTGACAGGGAAGGAAAAACTGTTTTTT	CASSLTGKEKLFF
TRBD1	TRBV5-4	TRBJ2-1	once	TGTGCCAGCACCGGAGGACAGGGGTGGTACAATGAGCAGTTCTTC	CASTGGQGWYNEQFF
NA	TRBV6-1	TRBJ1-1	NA	TGTGCCAGCAGTGAGCTCACAGGGTACACTGAAGCTTTCTTT	CASSELTGYTEAFF
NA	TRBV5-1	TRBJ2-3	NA	TGCGCCAGCAGCTTTCAAACGAGCACAGATACGCAGTATTTT	CASSFQTSTDTQYF
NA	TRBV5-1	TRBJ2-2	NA	TGCGCCAGCAGCTTGGGTCCAGGGAACACCGGGGAGCTGTTTTTT	CASSLGPGNTGELFF
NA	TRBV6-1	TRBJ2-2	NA	TGTGCCAGCACCGGGTCCATTCGGGGCACCGGGGAGCTGTTTTTT	CASTGSIRGTGELFF
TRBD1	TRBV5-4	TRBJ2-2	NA	TGTGCCAGCAGCACCGGACAGGGGGCTAACACCGGGGAGCTGTTTTTT	CASSTGQGANTGELFF
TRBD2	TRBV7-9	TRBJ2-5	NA	TGTGCCAGCAGCTTACCGGGGACTAGCGTAGAACAAGAGACCCAGTACTTC	CASSLPGTSVEQETQYF
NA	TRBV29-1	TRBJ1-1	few	TGCAGCGTCCACGGACGGGCAAACACTGAAGCTTTCTTT	CSVHGRANTEAFF
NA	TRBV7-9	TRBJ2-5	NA	TGTGCCAGCAGCTTGGACGAGTTGGCAGAGACCCAGTACTTC	CASSLDELAETQYF
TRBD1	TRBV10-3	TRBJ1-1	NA	TGTGCCATCAGGGGACAGGGGGCGCTTGGCACTGAAGCTTTCTTT	CAIRGQGALGTEAFF